This T cell receptor (beta chain) was obtained from a study of blood T cell repertoires in COVID-19 (dated by TCRdb to 2020 to 2022). General notes on the study: Samples covering the acute and convalescent phases of COVID-19 were provided by collaborators in the United States, Italy and Spain. Deeply sampled blood TCRbeta repertoires from subjects exposed to, actively infected with, or recovered from COVID-19 were included in the dataset. Where HLA class I and class II types were available, the types were taken from metadata supplied by the sample provider, not from assay-based typing. The samples were drawn from two sources: the first 160 participants of the ongoing ImmuneRACE study, and about 1,300 subjects contributed by 6 global collaborators. The repertoires were released in a freely available public database intended as a resource for research on the immune response to SARS-CoV-2. Sample metadata almost always included a de-identified subject ID, COVID-19 status, age in years and sex. The prospective study material was composed of cDNA or gDNA derived from T cells, B-cell-depleted T cells, or PBMCs.

As for this clone: Its antigen remains undetermined. Base qualities are not at hand, and no much larger clone is one base apart.

From its cysteine to its phenylalanine, the CDR3 spans 14 amino acids. CDR3 DNA only is kept here, 42 bases in frame from base 1. Trimming at the junction amounts to 0 bases on V and 1 base on J, and the germline ends lie 6 bases apart. From a lookup of the germline V gene (reference sequence), CDR1 and CDR2 are WNHNN and SYGVQD. The immunoSEQ Assay, a bias-controlled multiplex PCR, was used to amplify TCRbeta CDR3 regions from genomic DNA. Under the source paper's analysis protocol: Nucleated cell counts per sample were estimated from amplification of reference gene primers within the assay. To quantify the absolute abundance of each unique TCRbeta CDR3 rearrangement, sequence reads were collapsed and filtered. For each sample, productive Simpson clonality was calculated as the square root of Simpson's diversity index across productive rearrangements. Drawn from immuneACCESS, this table holds only the in-frame rearrangements with V and J called that TCRdb kept. Clones are partly lost; checked studies trace under half to an unresolved V gene and leave the rest unexplained. From that table come the V and J calls and clone size; the DNA was used to work out D and trimming. The sample table contains about 310,000 clones; only one count was recorded for roughly 90% of them. The top ten clonotypes cover approximately 9% of the sample.

Enrolling through a virtual design, the prospective study's participants ranged in age from roughly 18 to 95 years and lived across 20 to 30 United States geographic areas. To assign participants to cohorts, the prospective study relied on clinical history that participants themselves reported in a screening survey and a study questionnaire. Recovered participants in ImmuneRACE Cohort 3 were defined by two consecutive negative NP/OP PCR tests, clearance by a healthcare professional, or resolution of symptoms. Mobile phlebotomists in the prospective study collected whole blood, serum and a nasopharyngeal or oropharyngeal swab from every participant. Over an approximately 2-month period, participants in the prospective study had the option of providing additional blood draws and questionnaires. Prospective study blood samples were shipped either frozen or at room temperature before DNA extraction.

What the study reported, not specific to this receptor: How much clinical and demographic metadata was included differed by source and by participant, and the metadata was provided uncurated.

The clonotype comes from a woman in her late teens or twenties who had recovered from COVID-19. The V and J segments used are TRBV10-1 and TRBJ1-1; TRBD1 is a possible D gene, resting on 6 matching bases. The sample was PBMCs or T cells enriched from blood (not recorded which). The CDR3 region reads CASSESTGNTEAFF. Read as DNA, the sequence is TGCGCCAGCAGTGAGTCGACAGGGAACACTGAAGCTTTCTTT.